These T cell receptor beta chains were read from a single sample in a study of blood T cell repertoires in COVID-19. The method was immunoSEQ multiplex PCR; TCRdb's version includes in-frame clones alone and lacks a portion of them. The sample comprises just over 50,000 clones, just over 85% of which are singletons, and approximately 4.1% rests with the top ten. The material sequenced was peripheral blood. The receptors originated from a man aged 80 or over with active COVID-19. Both conserved end residues are part of each CDR3. A D gene is named only where the DNA matches it firmly. Where a row states a size, it is once, few, many or the class of an expanded clone; other rows omit it.

NA,NA,TRBV4-1,TRBJ1-4,CASSQERTAKTNEKLFF,TGCGCCAGCAGCCAAGAAAGGACAGCAAAAACTAATGAAAAACTGTTTTTT
NA,NA,TRBV30,TRBJ1-1,CAWSTTGARAFF,TGTGCCTGGAGTACAACAGGCGCTAGGGCTTTCTTT
NA,TRBD2,TRBV6-2/TRBV6-3,TRBJ2-1,CASSYLGTSGDEQFF,TGTGCCAGCAGTTACTTGGGGACTAGCGGGGATGAGCAGTTCTTC
NA,NA,TRBV27,TRBJ1-4,CASTPDRDNEKLFF,TGTGCCAGCACCCCGGACAGAGATAATGAAAAACTGTTTTTT
NA,NA,TRBV7-2,TRBJ2-7,CASSLGPAGEQYF,TGTGCCAGCAGCTTAGGCCCAGCGGGCGAGCAGTACTTC
few,NA,TRBV6-2/TRBV6-3,TRBJ2-5,CASSYSTRGETQYF,TGTGCCAGCAGTTACTCCACACGGGGGGAGACCCAGTACTTC
once,TRBD2,TRBV6-2/TRBV6-3,TRBJ2-2,CASSYDRARLAGLTGELFF,TGTGCCAGCAGTTACGATCGGGCTCGTCTAGCGGGGCTCACCGGGGAGCTGTTTTTT
NA,TRBD2,TRBV7-2,TRBJ2-7,CASRDSGGLSYEQYF,TGTGCCAGCAGAGATAGCGGGGGTCTCTCCTACGAGCAGTACTTC
NA,NA,TRBV4-1,TRBJ2-4,CASSQVHASFDLAKNIQYF,TGCGCCAGCAGCCAAGTACATGCCTCTTTTGATCTAGCCAAAAACATTCAGTACTTC
NA,TRBD2,TRBV19,TRBJ2-1,CASSPGLASNEQFF,TGTGCCAGTAGCCCGGGACTAGCTTCGAATGAGCAGTTCTTC
NA,NA,TRBV11-3,TRBJ1-1,CASSLTVNTEAFF,TGTGCCAGCAGCTTAACAGTGAACACTGAAGCTTTCTTT
NA,TRBD2,TRBV7-2,TRBJ2-3,CASSLLPGLAGSSTDTQYF,TGTGCCAGCAGCTTACTCCCCGGACTAGCGGGTTCTAGCACAGATACGCAGTATTTT
NA,NA,TRBV18,TRBJ2-1,CASSPQVPGSYNEQFF,TGTGCCAGCTCACCGCAGGTCCCAGGCTCCTACAATGAGCAGTTCTTC
few,NA,TRBV9,TRBJ1-5,CASSGGGANQPQHF,TGTGCCAGCAGCGGGGGAGGGGCGAATCAGCCCCAGCATTTT